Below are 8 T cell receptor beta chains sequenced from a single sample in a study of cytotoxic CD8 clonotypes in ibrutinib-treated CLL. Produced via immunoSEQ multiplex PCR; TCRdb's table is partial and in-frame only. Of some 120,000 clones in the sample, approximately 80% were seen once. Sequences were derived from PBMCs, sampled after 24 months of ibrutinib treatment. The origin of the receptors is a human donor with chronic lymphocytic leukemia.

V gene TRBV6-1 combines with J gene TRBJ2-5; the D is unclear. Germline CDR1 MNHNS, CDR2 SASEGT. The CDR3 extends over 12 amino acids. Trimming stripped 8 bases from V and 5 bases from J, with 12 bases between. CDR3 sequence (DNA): TGTGCCAGCGGACGATTGGGGGAGACCCAGTACTTC. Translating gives CASGRLGETQYF.

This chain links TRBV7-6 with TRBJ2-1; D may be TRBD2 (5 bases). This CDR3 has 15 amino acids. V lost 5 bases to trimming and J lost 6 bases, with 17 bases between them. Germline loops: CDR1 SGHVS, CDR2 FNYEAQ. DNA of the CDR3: TGTGCCAGCAGCCTACGGGGATCTCGAAGCAATGAGCAGTTCTTC. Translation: CASSLRGSRSNEQFF.

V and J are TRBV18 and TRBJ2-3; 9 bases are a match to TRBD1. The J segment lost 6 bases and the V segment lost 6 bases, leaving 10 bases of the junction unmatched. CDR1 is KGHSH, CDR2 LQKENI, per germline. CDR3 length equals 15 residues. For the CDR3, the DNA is TGTGCCAGCTCCCCCCGGGACAGGGTTCTTGATACGCAGTATTTT. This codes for CASSPRDRVLDTQYF. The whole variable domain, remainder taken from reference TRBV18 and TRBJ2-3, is NAGVMQNPRHLVRRRGQEARLRCSPMKGHSHVYWYRQLPEEGLKFMVYLQKENIIDESGMPKERFSAEFPKEGPSILRIQQVVRGDSAAYFCASSPRDRVLDTQYFGPGTRLTVL.

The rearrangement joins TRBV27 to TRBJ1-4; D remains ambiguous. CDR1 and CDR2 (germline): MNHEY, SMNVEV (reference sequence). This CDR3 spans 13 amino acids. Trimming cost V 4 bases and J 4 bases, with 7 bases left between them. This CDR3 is CASSSSYNEKLFF. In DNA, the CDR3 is TGTGCCAGCAGTTCTAGTTATAATGAAAAACTGTTTTTT.

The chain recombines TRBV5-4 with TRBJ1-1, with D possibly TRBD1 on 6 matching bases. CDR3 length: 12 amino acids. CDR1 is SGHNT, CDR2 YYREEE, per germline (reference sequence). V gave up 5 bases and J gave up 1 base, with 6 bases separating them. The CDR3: CASRTGNTEAFF. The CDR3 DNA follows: TGTGCCAGCAGGACAGGGAACACTGAAGCTTTCTTT.

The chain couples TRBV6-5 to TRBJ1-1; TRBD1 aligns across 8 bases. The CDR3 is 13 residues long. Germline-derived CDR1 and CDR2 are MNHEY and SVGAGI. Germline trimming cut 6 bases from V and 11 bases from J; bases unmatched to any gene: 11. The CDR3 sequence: CASSRGQGQFAFF. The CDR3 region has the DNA TGTGCCAGCAGCCGCGGACAGGGACAGTTTGCTTTCTTT.

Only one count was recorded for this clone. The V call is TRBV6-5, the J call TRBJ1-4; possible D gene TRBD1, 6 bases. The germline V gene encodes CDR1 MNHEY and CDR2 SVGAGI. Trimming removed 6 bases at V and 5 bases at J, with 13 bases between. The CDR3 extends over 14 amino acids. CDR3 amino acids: CASRPGQLNEKLFF. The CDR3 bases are TGTGCCAGCAGGCCGGGACAACTAAATGAAAAACTGTTTTTT.

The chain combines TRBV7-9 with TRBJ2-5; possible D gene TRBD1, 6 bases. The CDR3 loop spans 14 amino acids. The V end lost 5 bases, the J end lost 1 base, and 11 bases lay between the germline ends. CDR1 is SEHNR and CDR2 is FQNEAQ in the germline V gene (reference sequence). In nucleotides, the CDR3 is TGTGCCAGCAGCATCGGACAGACCCAAGAGACCCAGTACTTC. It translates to CASSIGQTQETQYF. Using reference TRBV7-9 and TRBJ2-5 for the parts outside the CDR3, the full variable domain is DTGVSQNPRHKITKRGQNVTFRCDPISEHNRLYWYRQTLGQGPEFLTYFQNEAQLEKSRLLSDRFSAERPKGSFSTLEIQRTEQGDSAMYLCASSIGQTQETQYFGPGTRLLVL.